The T cell receptor beta chain described here comes from a study of blood T cell repertoires in COVID-19. Source study methods: Amplification of reference gene primers was used by the study to estimate nucleated cell counts. Only in-frame clones appear in the TCRdb table, and some are missing; sequencing was by immunoSEQ multiplex PCR. V and J calls and clone size are as listed in that table; D and trimming were resolved from the DNA. The table has about 290,000 clones, 89% seen once; the top ten hold about 0.94%. CDR1 is SGDLS and CDR2 is YYNGEE in the germline V gene. The V gene lost 3 bases and the J gene lost 3 bases, with 16 bases spanning the gap. The CDR3 has 15 amino acids.

V is TRBV9 and J is TRBJ2-7; TRBD2 is a possible D gene (6 bases). The TCR was taken from a woman aged 40-49 years who had recovered from COVID-19. Material for sequencing was peripheral blood. The CDR3 spells CASSETRDGYYEQYF. CDR3 nucleotide sequence: TGTGCCAGCAGCGAGACTAGGGACGGATACTACGAGCAGTACTTC.